Each of the 23 T cell receptor beta chains below was sequenced from the same sample in a study of blood T cells in healthy people across ages. Using a J-beta primer mix together with a sample-barcoded 5' primer, a second PCR was run for roughly 6 to 12 cycles. TCRdb re-called the 5' RACE reads through MiXCR, storing one row per CDR3 protein. The sample shows 850,000 to 1,300,000 distinct CDR3 sequences, 35% to 50% of them seen only once. The sequenced sample was blood. These receptor sequences come from an older woman in good health.

This clonotype was seen a handful of times. The CDR3 sequence is CASTPDLSGIPYEQYF. The CDR3 DNA reads TGTGCCAGCACCCCCGATCTTAGCGGGATCCCCTACGAGCAGTACTTC. The chain couples TRBV12-3 or TRBV12-4 to TRBJ2-7; 8 bases map to TRBD2. The CDR3 loop spans 16 amino acids. V was pared by 7 bases and J by 2 bases, with 13 bases of the junction left unmatched.

This chain connects TRBV28 to TRBJ2-1; 8 bases map to TRBD1. The trim removed 7 bases at V and 7 bases at J, leaving 12 bases unmatched. The germline gives CDR1 MDHEN, CDR2 SYDVKM. The length of the CDR3 is 15 residues. CDR3 sequence: CASTVTGGILNEQFF. In nucleotides, the CDR3 is TGTGCCAGCACGGTAACAGGGGGGATATTAAATGAGCAGTTCTTC. The whole variable domain, filled in from reference TRBV28 and TRBJ2-1, reads DVKVTQSSRYLVKRTGEKVFLECVQDMDHENMFWYRQDPGLGLRLIYFSYDVKMKEKGDIPEGYSVSREKKERFSLILESASTNQTSMYLCASTVTGGILNEQFFGPGTRLTVL.

The genes are TRBV20-1 and TRBJ1-6; TRBD1 might be the D (6 bases). This CDR3 comprises 16 residues. CDR1 is DFQATT and CDR2 is SNEGSKA in the germline V gene (reference sequence). V was trimmed by 0 bases and J by 7 bases, leaving 16 bases between them. In DNA, the CDR3 is TGCAGTGCTAGAGATCCCGACAGGCCTACGAATTCACCCCTCCACTTT. Protein product: CSARDPDRPTNSPLHF.

The J gene is TRBJ2-5, the V gene TRBV12-3 or TRBV12-4, with 11 bases matching TRBD2. The V and J ends lost 6 bases and 5 bases, in that order; junction bases with no gene match: 8. The CDR3 loop spans 15 amino acids. Written as DNA, the CDR3 is TGTGCCAGCAGCTCCGGGGCTAGCGGGGGGGAGACCCAGTACTTC. This sequence encodes CASSSGASGGETQYF.

As concerns this clonotype: Just one base apart from a much larger clone, this may be a read error. The chain links TRBV7-2 to TRBJ2-5, with no clear D. The CDR3 extends over 14 amino acids. Germline V lookup: CDR1 SGHTA, CDR2 FQGNSA. V was pared by 1 base and J by 2 bases, with 8 bases between. The DNA for the CDR3 is TGTGCCAGCAGCTTAGATGAGCAGCAAGAGACCCAGTACTTC. This gives the protein CASSLDEQQETQYF.

V and J are TRBV27 and TRBJ1-1; D may be TRBD1 (6 bases). V was cut by 7 bases and J by 0 bases, with 9 bases left in between. Germline-derived CDR1 and CDR2 are MNHEY and SMNVEV (reference sequence). The CDR3 runs to 13 residues. The CDR3, as DNA: TGTGCCAGCAAGGACAGATTGAACACTGAAGCTTTCTTT. Translation gives CASKDRLNTEAFF.

This clonotype was picked up many times. The gene calls are TRBV14 and TRBJ2-1, with D possibly matching TRBD2 (5 bases). The J call is uncertain, as TRBJ2-7 better fits the DNA end. Germline loops: CDR1 SGHDN, CDR2 FVKESK. The CDR3 is made up of 18 amino acids. The CDR3 DNA sequence: TGTGCCAGCAGCCAAGATGTGGCTGTTGGGAGAGGCTACAATGAGCAGTACTTC. This gives the protein CASSQDVAVGRGYNEQYF.

This chain joins TRBV20-1 and TRBJ2-3; maybe TRBD1 (5 bases). Matching the DNA end better, TRBJ1-5 makes the J call doubtful. CDR1 is DFQATT and CDR2 is SNEGSKA in the germline V gene (reference sequence). This CDR3 is 16 amino acids long. CDR3 in amino acids: CSARDLQGSRNQPQHF. The CDR3 nucleotides read TGCAGTGCTAGAGATCTCCAGGGATCCCGCAATCAGCCCCAGCATTTT.

The J gene is TRBJ2-5, the V gene TRBV6-6; no clear D gene. This CDR3 contains 12 residues. With 6 bases removed from V and 4 bases from J, the gap between germline ends came to 9 bases. From germline, CDR1 is MNHNY and CDR2 SVGAGI (reference sequence). CDR3 coding DNA: TGTGCCAGCAGCGGCATAATAGAGACCCAGTACTTC. The encoded protein is CASSGIIETQYF.

The J gene is TRBJ2-3, the V gene TRBV7-9; no clear D. Germline values: CDR1 SEHNR, CDR2 FQNEAQ (reference sequence). The CDR3 runs 15 residues. The V and J ends lost 2 bases and 0 bases respectively, with 9 bases between them. CDR3 nucleotide sequence: TGTGCCAGCAGCTTAACAGAAGCTAGCACAGATACGCAGTATTTT. It yields the protein CASSLTEASTDTQYF. Filled out from reference TRBV7-9 and TRBJ2-3, the complete variable domain reads DTGVSQNPRHKITKRGQNVTFRCDPISEHNRLYWYRQTLGQGPEFLTYFQNEAQLEKSRLLSDRFSAERPKGSFSTLEIQRTEQGDSAMYLCASSLTEASTDTQYFGPGTRLTVL.

The chain has TRBV6-5 and TRBJ2-1; 8 bases align to TRBD1. The length of the CDR3 is 16 residues. Germline trimming cut 0 bases from V and 8 bases from J; bases unmatched to any gene: 9. Looked up from germline, CDR1 is MNHEY and CDR2 is SVGAGI. This CDR3 reads CASSYSRQGMSHEQFF. CDR3 coding DNA: TGTGCCAGCAGTTACTCAAGACAGGGGATGAGCCATGAGCAGTTCTTC.

This clonotype appeared many times. The J gene is TRBJ1-2, the V gene TRBV28; 8 bases are shared with TRBD1. V shed 7 bases and J 4 bases; nucleotides not matched to a gene: 11. CDR3 length equals 15 residues. Germline V gene data show CDR1 as MDHEN and CDR2 as SYDVKM. The CDR3 DNA reads as TGTGCCAGCACCCCATTGGCAGGGGGCGCCTATGGCTACACCTTC. As protein: CASTPLAGGAYGYTF.

This clonotype was picked up many times. This rearrangement joins TRBV12-3 or TRBV12-4 to TRBJ2-1, with 14 bases matching TRBD2. There are 15 residues in the CDR3. Trimming at V came to 6 bases and at J to 7 bases, leaving 5 bases not matched to a gene. In nucleotides, the CDR3 is TGTGCCAGCAGCCCGGGACTAGCGGGAGTAAATGAGCAGTTCTTC. Translated: CASSPGLAGVNEQFF.

A word on this clonotype: Given a much more abundant clone one base away, this may be a read error. The J gene is TRBJ2-7, the V gene TRBV5-1, with TRBD1 as a possible D gene (6 bases). The CDR3 runs to 14 residues. Looked up from germline, CDR1 is SGHRS and CDR2 is YFSETQ. V gave up 1 base and J gave up 7 bases, with 15 bases separating them. The CDR3 nucleotides are TGCGCCAGCAGCTTGCGGACAGAGGGGAATGAGCAGTACTTC. Its protein is CASSLRTEGNEQYF.

This chain links TRBV25-1 with TRBJ2-1; 7 bases map to TRBD1. V shed 1 base, J shed 11 bases, and the junction held 5 bases outside the gene matches. The CDR3 has 13 residues. Germline V gives CDR1 MGHDK, CDR2 SYGVNS. The CDR3 loop is CASSELGTAKQFF. The CDR3 DNA sequence: TGTGCCAGCAGTGAATTAGGGACAGCCAAGCAGTTCTTC.

This clonotype appeared once. This chain joins TRBV10-2 and TRBJ2-7; 11 nucleotides agree with TRBD1. CDR1 is WSHSY, CDR2 SAAADI, per germline. The CDR3 is made up of 13 amino acids. V lost 8 bases to trimming and J lost 5 bases; unmatched junction nucleotides: 5. The CDR3 loop is CASLGTGGNEQYF. CDR3 sequence (DNA): TGCGCCAGCTTGGGGACAGGGGGGAACGAGCAGTACTTC.

This clonotype was found a few times. The rearrangement joins TRBV20-1 to TRBJ2-3; 9 bases line up with TRBD2. Germline lookup yields CDR1 DFQATT and CDR2 SNEGSKA (reference sequence). V was pared by 5 bases and J by 3 bases, with 3 bases of the junction left unmatched. CDR3 size: 13 residues. DNA of the CDR3: TGCAGTGCTCATAGCGGGAGAACAGATACGCAGTATTTT. Translated, it gives CSAHSGRTDTQYF.

The chain employs TRBV7-8 and TRBJ1-4; D not resolved. The V end lost 4 bases, the J end lost 5 bases, and 8 bases lay between the germline ends. Germline assignment: CDR1 SGHVS and CDR2 FQNEAQ. The CDR3 length is 13 residues. The CDR3 coding sequence is TGTGCCAGCAGCTCGACAAGGAATGAAAAACTGTTTTTT. Residues: CASSSTRNEKLFF.

This clonotype was seen ten or more times. J is TRBJ2-3 and V is TRBV7-2, with 10 bases aligning to TRBD2. Germline lookup yields CDR1 SGHTA and CDR2 FQGNSA. Trimming at V came to 5 bases and at J to 1 base, leaving 6 bases not matched to a gene. The CDR3 loop spans 16 amino acids. Written as DNA, the CDR3 is TGTGCCAGCAGCACCCGACTAGCGGGTGGCACAGATACGCAGTATTTT. Its protein is CASSTRLAGGTDTQYF.

The J gene is TRBJ2-1, the V gene TRBV20-1; TRBD2 aligns across 11 bases. Germline V gene sequence: CDR1 DFQATT, CDR2 SNEGSKA (reference sequence). The CDR3 totals 16 residues. The V segment lost 3 bases and the J segment 4 bases; nucleotides outside the gene matches: 8. The CDR3, as DNA: TGCAGTGCTAGCTGGCCTGGACTAGCGGGTTACAATGAGCAGTTCTTC. Amino acid sequence: CSASWPGLAGYNEQFF.

This clonotype was detected ten times or more. This chain uses TRBV29-1 with TRBJ2-7; 8 nucleotides line up with TRBD1. Germline V gene sequence: CDR1 SQVTM, CDR2 ANQGSEA. The trim removed 7 bases at V and 4 bases at J, leaving 6 bases unmatched. The CDR3 has 12 residues. The CDR3 sequence is CSAGTGVYEQYF. The CDR3 nucleotides are TGCAGCGCGGGGACAGGAGTATACGAGCAGTACTTC.

This clonotype was seen only a few times. The chain is built from TRBV12-3 or TRBV12-4 and TRBJ2-7; D is unclear. CDR3 length: 12 amino acids. V shed 6 bases and J shed 5 bases, with 11 bases lying between them. CDR3 DNA: TGTGCCAGCAGATTGATAGCAGACGAGCAGTACTTC. It yields the protein CASRLIADEQYF.

This clonotype was recorded a few times. This chain joins TRBV3-1 and TRBJ2-7, with TRBD1 identical over 7 bases. The germline V gene has CDR1 LGHDT and CDR2 YNNKEL (reference sequence). The CDR3 has 15 amino acids. After removal of 2 bases from V and 7 bases from J, the junction contained 11 bases not matched to a gene. DNA for the CDR3: TGTGCCAGCAGCCAATTTAGGACAGGAACGTGGGAGCAGTACTTC. Translating it yields CASSQFRTGTWEQYF.